This TCR beta chain was obtained from a study of T-cell memory formation after mild COVID-19 (dated by TCRdb to the early 2020s). A note on the overall study: Most TCR sequence clusters were specific to one of the two donors. The cohort comprised two young, previously healthy adult volunteers, one female and one male. Longitudinal TCRalpha and TCRbeta repertoire sequencing tracked T-cell clones expanding and contracting after mild COVID-19 in a couple of donors.

Counted from cysteine to phenylalanine, this CDR3 has 16 amino acids. Kept here is only the CDR3 DNA, which spans 48 bases and is read in frame from base 1. Reading the germline V gene gives CDR1 MNHEY and CDR2 SVGAGI. Compared with germline, V lacks 6 bases and J lacks 4 bases; bases without a gene match: 11. Points on this clonotype: Its antigen remains undetermined. No much larger clonotype is one base removed from it; base qualities were not supplied.

Ficoll-Paque density gradient centrifugation was the method used to isolate PBMCs. Sequencing instrument: Illumina NovaSeq 6000. Using 5'RACE with constant-segment primers, TCRalpha and TCRbeta cDNA libraries were constructed, with sample barcodes and unique molecular identifiers added in the process. Trizol reagent was used to extract RNA from every sample. Library amplification was performed in two PCR steps, and a second sample barcode and Illumina TruSeq adapters were introduced in the second step. Libraries were sequenced on an Illumina NovaSeq with 2 x 150 bp paired-end reads. On the authors' methods: The reads were demultiplexed and collapsed into UMI-guided consensus sequences using migec v1.2.7. Using mixcr v2.1.11, the UMI consensuses were aligned to TRA and TRB V and J templates and assembled into clonotypes. Clonotypes were classified as expanded or contracted when called significant by both edgeR and NoisET, with noise models trained on biological replicates. For edgeR calls, the cutoffs were a false discovery rate-adjusted p below 0.01 and a log2 fold-change threshold of 1. As an exploratory analysis of dynamics, max-normalized trajectories of the 1000 most abundant clonotypes were examined by PCA with hierarchical clustering. Separately sequenced CD4+ and CD8+ repertoires were used to assign the CD4 or CD8 phenotype of responding clones. TCRdb's own reprocessing of the public reads used fastp at Q25 and MiXCR and kept productive beta chains. Each record represents a unique CDR3 protein, reported with the most common genes and DNA among its rows. The V and J calls shown here were made by TCRdb, not taken from the authors' results. Present in this sample are some 310,000 distinct CDR3 sequences, roughly 20% of which were seen just once. The top ten clonotypes cover around 20% of the sample.

Study-wide conclusions, independent of this receptor: Only a couple of mild cases were covered by the study, and larger cohorts that include severe cases with pre-infection samples were considered necessary. Contracting CD4+ clones appeared mostly in the CM and EM memory subsets, whereas CD8+ clones were enriched in EMRA. Balanced CD4/CD8 phenotypes were observed for clones contracting from day 15 to 85, whereas a bias towards CD4+ was observed for a second wave of clones expanding from day 15 to 37. SARS-CoV-2 specificity of the second-wave clones peaking on day 37 was not confirmed. Some responding clones were found in pre-infection memory, which suggests that pre-existing cross-reactive memory T cells took part in the SARS-CoV-2 response.

Sequencing used PBMCs or a T cell subset sorted from them (not recorded which). Recombination joined TRBV6-5 with TRBJ2-5; TRBD2 matches 10 bases in the middle. This receptor was obtained from a man between 18 and 35 years old who had mild COVID-19 (a few samples of this study predate the infection). The sample titles of this study are shuffled in the database, so cell type and time point are left out; the donor was told from shared clones. The DNA reads TGTGCCAGCAGACCATTCAGCGGGGGGGCCTTAGAGACCCAGTACTTC. Translated, this gives CASRPFSGGALETQYF.